The 30 T cell receptor beta chains reported below all come from one sample, sequenced in a study of vaccination effects on CD4 cells after COVID-19. Profiled with immunoSEQ multiplex PCR; TCRdb holds only in-frame clones, not every one. The data hold about 57,000 clones, with approximately 80% observed a single time. Subsequent to a culture period of around eleven days, CD4+ T cells were isolated. As their vaccination, participants received two doses of either BNT162b2 or mRNA-1273. These TCRs' antigens remain unknown. The material was CD4+ T cells from PBMCs cultured without peptide, obtained after COVID-19 vaccination. These TCRs come from a human donor who received a COVID-19 vaccine.

This chain connects TRBV28 to TRBJ1-5; possibly TRBD1 for D (6 bases). Trimming pared 2 bases from V and 9 bases from J, leaving 20 bases between. Per germline, CDR1 MDHEN and CDR2 SYDVKM. The CDR3 runs to 16 residues. CDR3 amino acids: CASSLMGGGTPRPQHF. The DNA for the CDR3 is TGTGCCAGCAGTTTAATGGGTGGCGGGACACCCCGGCCCCAGCATTTT.

The J gene is TRBJ1-2, the V gene TRBV12-5; D remains unclear. CDR3 length equals 15 residues. CDR1 LGHNT and CDR2 FRNRAP come from the germline V gene. Trimming cost V 0 bases and J 8 bases, with 16 bases left between them. The CDR3 region is CASGLVRQASGGYTF. In DNA, the CDR3 is TGTGCTAGTGGTTTGGTACGGCAGGCCTCGGGAGGCTACACCTTC. Variable domain in full (rest from reference TRBV12-5 and TRBJ1-2): DARVTQTPRHKVTEMGQEVTMRCQPILGHNTVFWYRQTMMQGLELLAYFRNRAPLDDSGMPKDRFSAEMPDATLATLKIQPSEPRDSAVYFCASGLVRQASGGYTFGSGTRLTVV.

V is TRBV5-4 and J is TRBJ1-6; D is perhaps TRBD1 (5 bases). The CDR3 runs to 15 residues. Deletions cut 4 bases from V and 9 bases from J, with 17 bases between. Looked up from germline, CDR1 is SGHNT and CDR2 is YYREEE (reference sequence). The CDR3 bases are TGTGCCAGCAGCCAAGGACCGCCGGGGGGTTCACCCCTCCACTTT. The encoded protein is CASSQGPPGGSPLHF.

This clone was recorded only once. This chain joins TRBV19 and TRBJ1-5, with 7 bases identical to TRBD1. V lost 6 bases and J lost 3; bases outside the gene matches: 8. This CDR3 is built from 15 residues. Germline V gene lookup returns CDR1 LNHDA and CDR2 SQIVND (reference sequence). The CDR3 sequence: CASRPLGTVNQPQHF. For the CDR3, the DNA is TGTGCCAGTAGACCCCTCGGGACAGTCAATCAGCCCCAGCATTTT.

Only one count was recorded for this clone. V usage is TRBV2 and J usage is TRBJ2-1; tentatively, D is TRBD1 (6 bases). Trimming cost V 7 bases and J 1 base, with 11 bases left between them. This CDR3 has 14 residues. The germline V gene encodes CDR1 SNHLY and CDR2 FYNNEI. The CDR3 DNA sequence: TGTGCCAGCAACCACAGGGATTCCTACAATGAGCAGTTCTTC. This encodes CASNHRDSYNEQFF.

The chain employs TRBV28 and TRBJ1-1, with 7 bases matching TRBD1. The CDR3 is 12 amino acids. Germline V gene lookup returns CDR1 MDHEN and CDR2 SYDVKM. Unmatched junction bases numbered 5, after V lost 5 bases and J lost 8 bases. CDR3 loop: CASSPRGWEAFF. CDR3 bases: TGTGCCAGCAGTCCCAGGGGGTGGGAAGCTTTCTTT.

The V call is TRBV5-4, the J call TRBJ1-4, with D tentatively TRBD1 (5 bases). Germline V gives CDR1 SGHNT, CDR2 YYREEE (reference sequence). The V end lost 4 bases, the J end lost 5 bases, and 15 bases lay between the germline ends. The CDR3 extends over 15 amino acids. The CDR3 loop reads CASSVAGTGNEKLFF. As DNA, the CDR3 is TGTGCCAGCAGCGTTGCCGGGACCGGGAATGAAAAACTGTTTTTT. Full variable domain (outside the CDR3, taken from reference TRBV5-4 and TRBJ1-4): ETGVTQSPTHLIKTRGQQVTLRCSSQSGHNTVSWYQQALGQGPQFIFQYYREEENGRGNFPPRFSGLQFPNYSSELNVNALELDDSALYLCASSVAGTGNEKLFFGSGTQLSVL.

The chain is built from TRBV10-2 and TRBJ2-3; 7 bases align to TRBD2. The J segment lost 4 bases and the V segment lost 7 bases, leaving 14 bases of the junction unmatched. This CDR3 region has 16 residues. The germline V gene encodes CDR1 WSHSY and CDR2 SAAADI. The CDR3 reads CASIYPGRADADTQYF. The CDR3 DNA reads as TGCGCCAGCATATACCCTGGGAGGGCCGATGCAGATACGCAGTATTTT.

Only one count was recorded for this clone. V and J are TRBV7-3 and TRBJ2-2; 8 bases are shared with TRBD2. The J segment lost 5 bases and the V segment lost 5 bases, leaving 4 bases of the junction unmatched. The V gene's germline CDR1 is SGHTA and CDR2 FQGTGA. The CDR3 spans 14 residues. CDR3 region: CASSRGGRTGELFF. CDR3 DNA sequence: TGTGCCAGCAGCCGGGGGGGGAGGACCGGGGAGCTGTTTTTT.

This clone was detected only once. The rearrangement joins TRBV5-1 to TRBJ1-2; 7 nucleotides agree with TRBD1. Germline CDR1 is SGHRS and CDR2 is YFSETQ. V shed 3 bases and J 3 bases; nucleotides not matched to a gene: 2. There are 13 residues in the CDR3. The CDR3 spells CASSSGQDYGYTF. Written as DNA, the CDR3 is TGCGCCAGCAGCTCAGGACAGGACTATGGCTACACCTTC.

J is TRBJ1-4 and V is TRBV4-3, with TRBD1 as a possible D gene (5 bases). V was clipped by 4 bases and J by 8 bases, with 14 bases between them. Germline V gene lookup returns CDR1 LGHNA and CDR2 YSLEER. The CDR3 has 14 residues. The CDR3 nucleotides are TGCGCCAGCAGCCCTAATTACGGGGGGGAAAAACTGTTTTTT. Protein product: CASSPNYGGEKLFF.

This chain links TRBV3-1 (or the pseudogene TRBV3-2) with TRBJ1-5; perhaps TRBD1 as D (5 bases). Trimming cost V 0 bases and J 7 bases, with 16 bases left between them. CDR1 LGHDT and CDR2 YNNKEL come from the germline V gene (reference sequence). This CDR3 contains 16 residues. CDR3 coding DNA: TGTGCCAGCAGCCAAGAAGGGACTTCGGTAGGACAGCCCCAGCATTTT. Its protein product is CASSQEGTSVGQPQHF.

V gene TRBV5-4 combines with J gene TRBJ1-1; D gene uncertain. Per the germline V gene, CDR1 is SGHNT and CDR2 is YYREEE (reference sequence). The CDR3 length is 14 residues. The V end was cut by 0 bases, the J end by 5 bases, with 11 bases between. The CDR3 reads CASSLDLTSTEAFF. DNA for the CDR3: TGTGCCAGCAGCTTGGATTTGACAAGTACTGAAGCTTTCTTT.

The chain couples TRBV10-3 to TRBJ2-7; 9 nucleotides match TRBD1. Germline trimming cut 8 bases from V and 2 bases from J; bases unmatched to any gene: 7. The CDR3 spans 14 residues. Per germline, CDR1 ENHRY and CDR2 SYGVKD. The CDR3: CAIAGTGMTYEQYF. Written as DNA, the CDR3 is TGTGCCATCGCCGGGACAGGGATGACCTACGAGCAGTACTTC.

The chain links TRBV2 to TRBJ2-3, with D unclear. Germline CDR1 is SNHLY and CDR2 is FYNNEI. V was clipped by 6 bases and J by 7 bases, with 14 bases between them. This CDR3 is 13 amino acids long. CDR3 coding DNA: TGTGCCAGCAGGACGACTCCTCCGAATACGCAGTATTTT. It encodes CASRTTPPNTQYF.

The rearrangement joins TRBV30 to TRBJ1-1; the D is unclear. The V and J ends lost 2 bases and 2 bases respectively, with 9 bases between them. CDR3 size: 13 residues. Germline V gene lookup returns CDR1 GTSNPN and CDR2 SVGIG (reference sequence). The DNA of the CDR3 is TGTGCCTGGAGTTTGTCGGGTAACACTGAAGCTTTCTTT. Residues: CAWSLSGNTEAFF. The full variable domain, with the rest looked up from reference TRBV30 and TRBJ1-1, is SQTIHQWPATLVQPVGSPLSLECTVEGTSNPNLYWYRQAAGRGLQLLFYSVGIGQISSEVPQNLSASRPQDRQFILSSKKLLLSDSGFYLCAWSLSGNTEAFFGQGTRLTVV.

This rearrangement joins TRBV5-1 to TRBJ2-4; D possibly uses TRBD1 or TRBD2 (5 bases each). CDR3 size: 14 residues. Germline CDR1 reads SGHRS; CDR2 reads YFSETQ. Trimming pared 3 bases from V and 0 bases from J, leaving 7 bases between. The CDR3 reads CASSSGPAKNIQYF. CDR3 nucleotides: TGCGCCAGCAGCTCGGGACCAGCCAAAAACATTCAGTACTTC.

The rearrangement links TRBV12-3 or TRBV12-4 to TRBJ1-1; possible D gene TRBD1, 6 bases. Trimming took 1 base from V and 11 from J, leaving 14 bases between them. The CDR3 runs to 13 residues. CDR3 in amino acids: CASSLERGYEAFF. CDR3 sequence (DNA): TGTGCCAGCAGTTTAGAGAGGGGGTATGAGGCTTTCTTT.

A few counts support this clone. The genes are TRBV6-1 and TRBJ2-6; D gene ambiguous. This CDR3 is 16 amino acids long. The germline CDR1 and CDR2 sequences are MNHNS and SASEGT. Between the trimmed V and J ends, which lost 4 bases and 0 bases, there was a span of 10 bases. CDR3 residues: CASSGRVYSGANVLTF. The CDR3 DNA follows: TGTGCCAGCAGTGGCCGGGTCTACTCTGGGGCCAACGTCCTGACTTTC.

The rearrangement links TRBV19 to TRBJ2-1; D gene ambiguous. Germline CDR1 LNHDA, CDR2 SQIVND (reference sequence). This CDR3 comprises 16 residues. The ends were cut back, 3 bases at V and 0 bases at J, with 12 bases in the middle. CDR3 region: CASSMRGRSSYNEQFF. The CDR3 DNA sequence: TGTGCCAGTAGTATGAGAGGCCGGAGCTCCTACAATGAGCAGTTCTTC.

This chain uses TRBV10-3 with TRBJ1-3; possibly TRBD1 for D (6 bases). Trimming took off 6 bases at V and 0 bases at J, with 9 bases between the two ends. Germline-derived CDR1 and CDR2 are ENHRY and SYGVKD. The CDR3 runs to 14 residues. Here the CDR3 reads CAIRDSNSGNTIYF. The CDR3 region has the DNA TGTGCCATCAGGGACAGCAACTCTGGAAACACCATATATTTT.

This chain joins TRBV3-1 (or the pseudogene TRBV3-2) and TRBJ2-7, with D uncertain. Trimming pared 3 bases from V and 6 bases from J, leaving 9 bases between. The CDR3 is 12 residues long. The germline V gene has CDR1 LGHDT and CDR2 YNNKEL (reference sequence). CDR3 protein: CASSHNSGEQYF. In DNA form, the CDR3 reads TGTGCCAGCAGCCATAACTCAGGCGAGCAGTACTTC.

The chain uses TRBV6-6 and TRBJ2-7, with D unresolved. This CDR3 has 12 amino acids. Germline assignment: CDR1 MNHNY and CDR2 SVGAGI (reference sequence). The V and J ends lost 6 bases and 2 bases respectively, with 8 bases between them. The CDR3: CASSPSPYEQYF. The CDR3 DNA is TGTGCCAGCAGCCCTAGTCCCTACGAGCAGTACTTC.

The rearrangement links TRBV14 to TRBJ1-1, with no clear D. The V and J ends lost 2 bases and 14 bases respectively, with 18 bases between them. Germline CDR1 reads SGHDN; CDR2 reads FVKESK. CDR3 length: 13 residues. As DNA, the CDR3 is TGTGCCAGCAGCCAAAAAATTGGAGCCTTACCCTTCTTT. It encodes CASSQKIGALPFF.

This clone appeared a single time. V usage is TRBV18 and J usage is TRBJ1-6; D gene uncertain. This CDR3 is 13 amino acids long. Germline CDR1 is KGHSH and CDR2 is LQKENI. V was trimmed by 6 bases and J by 10 bases, leaving 13 bases between them. Here the CDR3 reads CASSPTKESPLHF. The CDR3 DNA sequence: TGTGCCAGCTCTCCGACGAAAGAGTCACCCCTCCACTTT. The full variable domain, with the rest looked up from reference TRBV18 and TRBJ1-6, is NAGVMQNPRHLVRRRGQEARLRCSPMKGHSHVYWYRQLPEEGLKFMVYLQKENIIDESGMPKERFSAEFPKEGPSILRIQQVVRGDSAAYFCASSPTKESPLHFGNGTRLTVT.

Points on this clone: A read error may account for a junction end that differs from germline. The CDR3 coding sequence is TGTGCTAGCAGCTTAGGGGTCGGCTCCACAGATACGCAGTATTTT. This translates into CASSLGVGSTDTQYF. This rearrangement joins TRBV7-7 to TRBJ2-3, with D tentatively TRBD1 (5 bases). Germline V gene data show CDR1 as SSHAT and CDR2 as FNYEAQ (reference sequence). The CDR3 runs 15 residues.

The chain carries TRBV19 and TRBJ2-1, with 8 nucleotides matching TRBD2. The CDR3 runs to 15 residues. V shed 4 bases, J shed 6 bases, and the junction held 8 bases outside the gene matches. The germline CDR1 and CDR2 sequences are LNHDA and SQIVND (reference sequence). The chain's CDR3 is CASSTGGRPTNEQFF. The CDR3 DNA follows: TGTGCCAGTAGTACAGGCGGGAGGCCAACCAATGAGCAGTTCTTC.

This clone occurred once. The chain has TRBV9 and TRBJ2-1; TRBD2 matches 16 bases. V dropped 0 bases and J dropped 5; count of bases not matched to a gene: 5. The CDR3 is made up of 18 amino acids. Germline CDR1 reads SGDLS; CDR2 reads YYNGEE. CDR3: CASSVGIGTSGRDNEQFF. The CDR3 nucleotides are TGTGCCAGCAGCGTAGGGATTGGGACTAGCGGGAGGGACAATGAGCAGTTCTTC.

This clone has just a few counts. The V and J genes are TRBV9 and TRBJ1-1; D is possibly TRBD1 (6 bases). CDR3 size: 14 residues. Germline-derived CDR1 and CDR2 are SGDLS and YYNGEE. V shed 5 bases and J shed 0 bases, with 11 bases lying between them. CDR3 sequence: CASRQDSMNTEAFF. The CDR3 region has the DNA TGTGCCAGCAGACAGGACAGCATGAACACTGAAGCTTTCTTT. Filled out from reference TRBV9 and TRBJ1-1, the complete variable domain reads DSGVTQTPKHLITATGQRVTLRCSPRSGDLSVYWYQQSLDQGLQFLIQYYNGEERAKGNILERFSAQQFPDLHSELNLSSLELGDSALYFCASRQDSMNTEAFFGQGTRLTVV.

This clone was recorded once. The chain has TRBV29-1 and TRBJ1-1, with no clear D. The V end was cut by 4 bases, the J end by 2 bases, with 8 bases between. The V gene's germline CDR1 is SQVTM and CDR2 ANQGSEA. This CDR3 has 12 amino acids. CDR3: CSVGNFNTEAFF. The CDR3, as DNA: TGCAGCGTTGGTAATTTTAACACTGAAGCTTTCTTT.